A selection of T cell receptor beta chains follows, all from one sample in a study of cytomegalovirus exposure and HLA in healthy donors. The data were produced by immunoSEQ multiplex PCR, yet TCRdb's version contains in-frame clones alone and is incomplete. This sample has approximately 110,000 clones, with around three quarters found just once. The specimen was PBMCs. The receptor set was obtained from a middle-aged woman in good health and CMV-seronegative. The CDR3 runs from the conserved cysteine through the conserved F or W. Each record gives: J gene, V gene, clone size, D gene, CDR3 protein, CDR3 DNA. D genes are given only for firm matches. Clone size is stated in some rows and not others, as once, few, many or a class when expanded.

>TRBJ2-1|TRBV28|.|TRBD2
CASSSISGGAHEQFF
TGTGCCAGCAGTTCTATTAGCGGGGGGGCCCATGAGCAGTTCTTC
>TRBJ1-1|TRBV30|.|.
CAWSPQVEEAFF
TGTGCCTGGAGTCCCCAGGTGGAGGAGGCTTTCTTT
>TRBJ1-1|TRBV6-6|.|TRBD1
CASSSDRGGGEAFF
TGTGCCAGCAGTTCTGACAGGGGCGGAGGTGAAGCTTTCTTT
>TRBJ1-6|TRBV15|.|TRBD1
CATSARDRNNSPLHF
TGTGCCACCAGCGCCCGGGACAGAAATAATTCACCCCTCCACTTT
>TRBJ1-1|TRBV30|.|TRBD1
CAWRTEGTGGDEAFF
TGTGCCTGGAGGACCGAGGGGACAGGGGGCGACGAAGCTTTCTTT
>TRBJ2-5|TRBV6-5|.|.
CASSRLGVGGETQYF
TGTGCCAGCAGTCGCCTAGGGGTCGGAGGGGAGACCCAGTACTTC
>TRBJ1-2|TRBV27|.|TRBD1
CASSPWTGGNYGYTF
TGTGCCAGCAGTCCTTGGACAGGGGGGAACTATGGCTACACCTTC
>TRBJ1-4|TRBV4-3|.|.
CASSHGTSSDEKLFF
TGCGCCAGCAGCCATGGGACTTCTAGCGATGAAAAACTGTTTTTT
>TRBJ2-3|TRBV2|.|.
CATAGGSTDTQYF
TGTGCCACGGCGGGCGGTAGCACAGATACGCAGTATTTT
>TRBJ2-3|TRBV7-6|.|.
CASSLAPRAADTQYF
TGTGCCAGCAGCTTAGCCCCCAGGGCCGCAGATACGCAGTATTTT
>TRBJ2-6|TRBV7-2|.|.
CASSQRTALSGANVLTF
TGTGCCAGCAGCCAGCGGACAGCTCTCTCTGGGGCCAACGTCCTGACTTTC
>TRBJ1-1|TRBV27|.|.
CASSLSSGPTEAFF
TGTGCCAGCAGTTTATCTAGCGGGCCCACTGAAGCTTTCTTT
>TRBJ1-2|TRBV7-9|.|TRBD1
CASSLGTGQGYTF
TGTGCCAGCAGCTTAGGGACAGGGCAGGGCTACACCTTC
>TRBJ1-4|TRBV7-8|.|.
CASSYSHGVTEKLFF
TGTGCCAGCAGCTATTCGCACGGGGTTACTGAAAAACTGTTTTTT
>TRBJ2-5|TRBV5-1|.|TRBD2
CASSLGGGETQYF
TGCGCCAGCAGCTTGGGCGGGGGAGAGACCCAGTACTTC
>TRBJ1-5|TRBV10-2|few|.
CASKMGGANQPQHF
TGCGCCAGCAAGATGGGGGGTGCCAATCAGCCCCAGCATTTT
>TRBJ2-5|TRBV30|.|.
CAWSVPVFRETQYF
TGTGCCTGGAGTGTCCCCGTGTTCCGGGAGACCCAGTACTTC
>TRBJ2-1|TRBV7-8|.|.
CASSYKRWGTSSYNEQFF
TGTGCCAGCAGCTATAAGCGTTGGGGGACAAGCTCCTACAATGAGCAGTTCTTC
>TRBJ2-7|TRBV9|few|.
CASSGGGSYEQYF
TGTGCCAGCAGCGGGGGAGGCTCCTACGAGCAGTACTTC
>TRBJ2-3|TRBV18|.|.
CASSQTRGSTDTQYF
TGTGCCAGCTCACAAACTAGGGGGAGTACAGATACGCAGTATTTT
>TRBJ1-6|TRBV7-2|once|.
CASSLDLESSYNSPLHF
TGTGCCAGCAGCTTAGATCTGGAGAGCTCCTATAATTCACCCCTCCACTTT
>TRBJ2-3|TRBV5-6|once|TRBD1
CASSLARTGGGYTQYF
TGTGCCAGCAGCTTGGCAAGGACAGGGGGAGGCTATACGCAGTATTTT
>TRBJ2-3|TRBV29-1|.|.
CSVEGGDSYTDTQYF
TGCAGCGTTGAAGGGGGTGACAGCTACACAGATACGCAGTATTTT
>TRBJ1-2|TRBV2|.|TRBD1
CAGHGTGDGYTF
TGTGCCGGCCATGGGACAGGGGATGGCTACACCTTC
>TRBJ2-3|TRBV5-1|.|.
CASSSRFGTDTQYF
TGCGCCAGCAGCAGCAGGTTTGGCACAGATACGCAGTATTTT
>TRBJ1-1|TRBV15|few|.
CATSRYGDPKRPEAFF
TGTGCCACCAGCAGATACGGGGATCCCAAACGCCCTGAAGCTTTCTTT
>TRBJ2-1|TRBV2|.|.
CASSGGAGARDEQFF
TGTGCCAGCAGTGGTGGGGCGGGGGCTAGGGATGAGCAGTTCTTC
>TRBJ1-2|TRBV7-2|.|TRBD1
CASSFDRGNYGYTF
TGTGCCAGCAGCTTCGACAGGGGGAACTATGGCTACACCTTC
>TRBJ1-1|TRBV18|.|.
CASSPSRQLMNTEAFF
TGTGCCAGCTCACCTAGTCGACAGTTGATGAACACTGAAGCTTTCTTT
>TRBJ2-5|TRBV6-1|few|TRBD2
CASSVGLADQETQYF
TGTGCCAGCAGTGTGGGACTAGCGGACCAAGAGACCCAGTACTTC
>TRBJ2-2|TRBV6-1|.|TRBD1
CATHWTGGGRELFF
TGTGCCACCCACTGGACAGGGGGCGGGCGGGAGCTGTTTTTT
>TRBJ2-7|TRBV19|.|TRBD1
CASSVGTASYEQYF
TGTGCCAGTAGCGTCGGGACAGCCTCCTACGAGCAGTACTTC
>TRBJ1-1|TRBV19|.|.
CASSYTMNTEAFF
TGTGCCAGTAGTTATACTATGAACACTGAAGCTTTCTTT
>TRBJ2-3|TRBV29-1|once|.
CSVGLGTDTQYF
TGCAGCGTGGGACTCGGTACAGATACGCAGTATTTT
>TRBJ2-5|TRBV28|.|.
CASSFGLTPQETQYF
TGTGCCAGCAGTTTTGGACTAACCCCTCAAGAGACCCAGTACTTC